This is a list of T cell receptor beta chains from one sample in a study of cytomegalovirus exposure and HLA in healthy donors. TCRdb keeps only in-frame clones here, not all; method: immunoSEQ multiplex PCR. Of 90,000 to 130,000 clones in the sample, over 65% are singletons; the top ten hold roughly 0.87%. Input material: PBMCs. These TCRs come from a woman aged 25 to 45 in good health and CMV-seronegative. Both conserved end residues are part of each CDR3.

j_call v_call cdr3_aa
TRBJ1-3 TRBV6-6 CASSYTSAGNTIYF
TRBJ1-2 TRBV9 CASSVLQGRGTYGYTF
TRBJ2-3 TRBV5-6 CASSFPAGAGTDTQYF
TRBJ1-2 TRBV7-8 CASSFDSYGYTF
TRBJ2-7 TRBV9 CASGGGAGYEQYF
TRBJ1-2 TRBV6-5 CASSYSGYGYTF
TRBJ2-1 TRBV6-1 CASSEVGGSYNEQFF
TRBJ2-3 TRBV19 CASSIFSGGPTDTQYF
TRBJ1-5 TRBV27 CASSFQGQTGQPQHF
TRBJ1-4 TRBV15 CATSRSGGVGEKLFF
TRBJ1-1 TRBV4-1 CASSLDRGPTEAFF
TRBJ1-1 TRBV5-6 CASSFDRGQTAFF
TRBJ2-1 TRBV11-3 CASSFHPPTGSYNEQFF
TRBJ2-3 TRBV5-1 CASSLVGGITDTQYF
TRBJ1-4 TRBV27 CASSFSSLEKLFF
TRBJ2-2 TRBV30 CACQQGGTHTGELFF
TRBJ2-1 TRBV9 CARAGAPGQFF
TRBJ1-2 TRBV7-9 CASSLYGSDYGYTF
TRBJ1-2 TRBV25-1 CASSVPGQGGKGGYTF
TRBJ1-2 TRBV7-9 CASSLGQSNGYTF
TRBJ1-1 TRBV4-2 CASSQGPEAFF
TRBJ2-7 TRBV7-2 CASSSRLGQGYEQYF
TRBJ2-7 TRBV6-1 CASSRGGLDYEQYF
TRBJ1-2 TRBV15 CATSRGGTQTGAYGYTF
TRBJ1-1 TRBV30 CAWSEQENTEAFF
TRBJ1-5 TRBV6-1 CASSEDQGQPYQPQHF
TRBJ2-1 TRBV29-1 CSVDLAVYNEQFF